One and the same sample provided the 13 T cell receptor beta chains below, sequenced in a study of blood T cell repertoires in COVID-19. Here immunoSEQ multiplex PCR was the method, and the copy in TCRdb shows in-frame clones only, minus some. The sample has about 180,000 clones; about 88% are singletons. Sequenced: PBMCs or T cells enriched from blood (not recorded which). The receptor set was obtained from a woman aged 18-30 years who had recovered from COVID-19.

The chain's CDR3 is CASSRAGQGTYTEAFF. CDR3 coding DNA: TGTGCCAGCAGCCGGGCCGGACAGGGTACGTACACTGAAGCTTTCTTT. V is TRBV7-9 and J is TRBJ1-1; 8 bases are shared with TRBD1. Germline trimming cut 5 bases from V and 3 bases from J; bases unmatched to any gene: 11. The CDR3 loop spans 16 amino acids. Germline V gene data show CDR1 as SEHNR and CDR2 as FQNEAQ (reference sequence).

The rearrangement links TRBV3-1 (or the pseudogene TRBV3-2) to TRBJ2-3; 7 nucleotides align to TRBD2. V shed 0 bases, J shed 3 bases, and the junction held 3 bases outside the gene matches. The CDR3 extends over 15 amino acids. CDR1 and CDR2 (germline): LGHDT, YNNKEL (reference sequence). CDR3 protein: CASSQDGGETDTQYF. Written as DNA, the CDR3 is TGTGCCAGCAGCCAAGATGGGGGGGAAACAGATACGCAGTATTTT.

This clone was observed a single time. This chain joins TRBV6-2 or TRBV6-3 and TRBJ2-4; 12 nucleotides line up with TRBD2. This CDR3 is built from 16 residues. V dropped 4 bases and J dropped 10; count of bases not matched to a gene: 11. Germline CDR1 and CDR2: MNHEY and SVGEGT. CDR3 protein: CASSWSRTSGVAIQYF. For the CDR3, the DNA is TGTGCCAGCAGTTGGTCCCGGACTAGCGGGGTGGCAATTCAGTACTTC.

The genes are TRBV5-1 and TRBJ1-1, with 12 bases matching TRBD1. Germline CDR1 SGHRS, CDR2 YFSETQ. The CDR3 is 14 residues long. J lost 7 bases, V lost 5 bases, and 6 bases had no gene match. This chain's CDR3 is CASRSGTGGIEAFF. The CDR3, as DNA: TGCGCCAGCAGGTCCGGGACAGGGGGCATTGAAGCTTTCTTT.

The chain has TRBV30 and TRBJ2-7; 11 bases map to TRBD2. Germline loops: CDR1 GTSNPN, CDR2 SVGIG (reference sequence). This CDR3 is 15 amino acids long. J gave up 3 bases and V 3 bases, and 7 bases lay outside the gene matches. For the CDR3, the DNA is TGTGCCTGGAGAGCCAAGACTAGCGGGAACTACGAGCAGTACTTC. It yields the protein CAWRAKTSGNYEQYF.

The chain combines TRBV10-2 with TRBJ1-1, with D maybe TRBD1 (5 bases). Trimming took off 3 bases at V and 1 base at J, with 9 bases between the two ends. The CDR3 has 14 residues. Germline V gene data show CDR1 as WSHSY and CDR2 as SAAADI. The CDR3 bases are TGCGCCAGCAGTGACCCAGGGCGGAACACTGAAGCTTTCTTT. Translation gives CASSDPGRNTEAFF.

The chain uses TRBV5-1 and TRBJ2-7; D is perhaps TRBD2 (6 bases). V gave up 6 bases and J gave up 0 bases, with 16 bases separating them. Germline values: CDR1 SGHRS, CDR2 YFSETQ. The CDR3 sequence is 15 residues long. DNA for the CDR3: TGCGCCAGCACCCCGTGGGGGGAAAGCTCCTACGAGCAGTACTTC. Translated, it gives CASTPWGESSYEQYF.

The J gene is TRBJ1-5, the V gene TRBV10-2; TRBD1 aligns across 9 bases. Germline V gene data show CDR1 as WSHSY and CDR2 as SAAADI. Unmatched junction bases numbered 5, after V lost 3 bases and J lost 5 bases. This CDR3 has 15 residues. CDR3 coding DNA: TGCGCCAGCAGTGACCGACAGGGGGTCGATCAGCCCCAGCATTTT. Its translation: CASSDRQGVDQPQHF.

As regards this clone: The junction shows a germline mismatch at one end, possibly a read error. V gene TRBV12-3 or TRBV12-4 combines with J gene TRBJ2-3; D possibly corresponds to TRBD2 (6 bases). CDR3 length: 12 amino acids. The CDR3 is CASSTSIDTQYF. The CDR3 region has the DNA TGTGCCAGCAGTACTAGCATAGATACGCAGTATTTT.

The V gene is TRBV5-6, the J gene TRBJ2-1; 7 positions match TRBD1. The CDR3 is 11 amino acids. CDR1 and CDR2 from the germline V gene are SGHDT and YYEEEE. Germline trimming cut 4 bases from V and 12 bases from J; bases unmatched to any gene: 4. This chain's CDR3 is CASSQGVWQFF. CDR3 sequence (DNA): TGTGCCAGCAGCCAGGGGGTTTGGCAGTTCTTC.

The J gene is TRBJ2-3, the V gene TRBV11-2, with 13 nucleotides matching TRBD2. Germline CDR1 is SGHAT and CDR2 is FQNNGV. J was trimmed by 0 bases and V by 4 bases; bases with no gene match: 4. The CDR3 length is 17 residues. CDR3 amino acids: CASSWTSGGGSTDTQYF. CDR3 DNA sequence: TGTGCCAGCAGCTGGACTAGCGGGGGCGGAAGCACAGATACGCAGTATTTT.

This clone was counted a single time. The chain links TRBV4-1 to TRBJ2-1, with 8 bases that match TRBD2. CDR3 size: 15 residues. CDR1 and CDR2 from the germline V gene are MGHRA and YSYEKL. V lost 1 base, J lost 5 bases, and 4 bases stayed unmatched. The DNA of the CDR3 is TGCGCCAGCAGCCAAGCGGGACTAGTTAACAATGAGCAGTTCTTC. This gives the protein CASSQAGLVNNEQFF.

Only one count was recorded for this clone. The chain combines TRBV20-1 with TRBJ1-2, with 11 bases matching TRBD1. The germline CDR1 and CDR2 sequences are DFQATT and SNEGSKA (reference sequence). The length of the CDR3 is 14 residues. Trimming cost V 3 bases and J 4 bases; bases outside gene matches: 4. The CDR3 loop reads CSASVGQGAYGYTF. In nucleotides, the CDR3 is TGCAGTGCTAGTGTCGGACAGGGGGCCTATGGCTACACCTTC.